The rows below give T cell receptor beta chains drawn from one sample of a study. MiXCR, applied by TCRdb to the 5' RACE reads, yields one record per CDR3 protein. Of roughly 40,000 distinct CDR3 sequences in the sample, 25% to 30% are singletons; the top ten hold around 3.5%. Sequencing used memory CD4+ T cells sorted from a lymph node. These receptors all stem from a female donor with breast cancer. Both conserved end residues are part of each CDR3. Each record gives: D gene, J gene, V gene, clone size, CDR3 protein, CDR3 DNA. A D gene is named only where the DNA matches it firmly. Clone size is given for some rows only: seen once, a few or many times, or a class if the clone is expanded.

>.|TRBJ2-7|TRBV3-1|.
CAGSQDDGAGYEQYF
TGTGCCGGCAGCCAAGATGATGGGGCAGGGTACGAGCAGTACTTC
>TRBD1|TRBJ1-2|TRBV3-1|many
CASSQQGAGGYTF
TGTGCCAGCAGCCAACAGGGGGCAGGTGGCTACACCTTC
>TRBD2|TRBJ2-5|TRBV5-1|many
CASSSGLAGPYQETQYF
TGCGCCAGCAGTTCGGGACTAGCGGGGCCGTACCAAGAGACCCAGTACTTC
>.|TRBJ2-7|TRBV5-1|.
CASSLPNPGNSPYEQYF
TGCGCCAGCAGCTTGCCGAACCCCGGAAATTCCCCCTACGAGCAGTACTTC
>.|TRBJ1-1|TRBV5-6|once
CASSAMGGVEAFF
TGTGCCAGCAGCGCAATGGGCGGGGTTGAAGCTTTCTTT
>.|TRBJ1-5|TRBV20-1|few
CSAMAGFGQPQHF
TGCAGTGCTATGGCAGGGTTTGGTCAGCCCCAGCATTTT
>.|TRBJ2-1|TRBV5-1|medium-sized
CASSSGGIEEQFF
TGCGCCAGCAGCTCTGGGGGAATCGAGGAGCAGTTCTTC
>.|TRBJ2-7|TRBV5-6|many
CASSSDLYEQYF
TGTGCCAGCAGCTCTGACCTCTACGAGCAGTACTTC
>TRBD2|TRBJ2-7|TRBV4-1|.
CASSQPTSGNLEQYF
TGCGCCAGCAGCCAACCGACTAGCGGGAATCTTGAGCAGTACTTC
>.|TRBJ2-1|TRBV7-3|.
CASSPPGNSYNEQFF
TGTGCCAGCAGCCCCCCGGGTAACTCCTACAATGAGCAGTTCTTC
>.|TRBJ1-5|TRBV4-1|few
CASSQEGAAQGNQPQHF
TGCGCCAGCAGCCAAGAAGGGGCCGCTCAAGGCAATCAGCCCCAGCATTTT
>.|TRBJ1-2|TRBV12-3/TRBV12-4|many
CASSSRQNYGYTF
TGTGCCAGCAGCTCCCGACAGAACTATGGCTACACCTTC
>TRBD2|TRBJ2-3|TRBV5-1|few
CASSTGLAGASDTQYF
TGCGCCAGCAGCACTGGACTAGCGGGAGCATCAGATACGCAGTATTTT
>TRBD1|TRBJ2-7|TRBV28|few
CASSERQGATYEQYF
TGTGCCAGCAGTGAGAGACAGGGTGCAACCTACGAGCAGTACTTC
>.|TRBJ2-1|TRBV5-6|.
CASSLPARSNEQFF
TGTGCCAGCAGCTTGCCGGCTCGTAGCAATGAGCAGTTCTTC
>.|TRBJ1-1|TRBV6-2/TRBV6-3|few
CASSPVPDLMNTEAFF
TGTGCCAGCAGTCCGGTTCCGGACCTCATGAACACTGAAGCTTTCTTT
>.|TRBJ1-4|TRBV28|.
CASGRPGGAEKLFF
TGTGCCAGCGGGCGGCCGGGGGGCGCTGAAAAACTGTTTTTT
>.|TRBJ1-6|TRBV6-5|.
CASSYGDSPLHF
TGTGCCAGCAGTTACGGGGATTCACCCCTCCACTTT
>TRBD2|TRBJ2-1|TRBV5-1|.
CASSSVLAGGGEQFF
TGCGCCAGCAGCTCCGTTCTAGCGGGAGGCGGTGAGCAGTTCTTC
>.|TRBJ2-2|TRBV7-9|once
CASSPELNTGELFF
TGTGCCAGCAGCCCGGAACTTAACACCGGGGAGCTGTTTTTT
>.|TRBJ1-5|TRBV4-1|few
CASSQDTNSNQPQHF
TGCGCCAGCAGCCAAGATACGAATAGCAATCAGCCCCAGCATTTT
>.|TRBJ1-1|TRBV27|.
CASSPALPGTLQF
TGTGCCAGCAGTCCTGCCCTCCCCGGGACACTGCAATTT
>TRBD1|TRBJ2-3|TRBV20-1|few
CSAPEQGFRSTQYF
TGCAGTGCGCCGGAACAGGGGTTCCGCAGCACGCAGTATTTT
>TRBD2|TRBJ2-1|TRBV28|few
CASSSPIAGAYNEQFF
TGTGCCAGCAGTTCCCCAATAGCGGGAGCCTACAATGAGCAGTTCTTC
>.|TRBJ2-5|TRBV6-5|.
CASSVTGQETQYF
TGTGCCAGCAGTGTAACGGGGCAAGAGACCCAGTACTTC
>TRBD1|TRBJ2-7|TRBV28|.
CASSPWTGGNEQYF
TGTGCCAGCAGCCCATGGACAGGGGGCAACGAGCAGTACTTC
>.|TRBJ2-5|TRBV29-1|.
CSVERGGQQETQYF
TGCAGCGTTGAGAGGGGTGGACAGCAAGAGACCCAGTACTTC
>.|TRBJ1-5|TRBV7-9|.
CASSLDGQGNQPQHF
TGTGCCAGCAGCTTAGATGGTCAGGGCAATCAGCCCCAGCATTTT
>.|TRBJ1-1|TRBV27|.
CASSLGKHTEALF
TGTGCCAGCAGTTTAGGCAAACACACTGAAGCTCTCTTT
>.|TRBJ1-5|TRBV6-5|.
CASKTSNQPQHF
TGTGCCAGCAAGACTAGCAATCAGCCCCAGCATTTT
>.|TRBJ2-4|TRBV27|.
CASGQVGDIQYF
TGTGCCAGCGGTCAGGTTGGAGACATTCAGTACTTC
>TRBD2|TRBJ2-3|TRBV5-1|medium-sized
CASSSIAGGTDTQYF
TGCGCCAGCAGCTCGATAGCGGGAGGAACAGATACGCAGTATTTT
>.|TRBJ1-1|TRBV5-1|few
CASSFWSGGTEAFF
TGCGCCAGCAGCTTTTGGTCGGGTGGCACTGAAGCTTTCTTT
>TRBD2|TRBJ2-3|TRBV12-3/TRBV12-4|few
CASSTSGGVDTQYF
TGTGCCAGCAGTACTAGCGGGGGGGTAGATACGCAGTATTTT
>.|TRBJ2-1|TRBV12-3/TRBV12-4|.
CASSLAGGGGEQFF
TGTGCCAGCAGTTTAGCGGGAGGAGGTGGTGAGCAGTTCTTC
>.|TRBJ2-7|TRBV7-9|once
CASSLAGQRQQYF
TGTGCCAGCAGCTTAGCGGGACAACGACAGCAGTACTTC
>TRBD1|TRBJ1-5|TRBV27|.
CASRESGQGNQPQHF
TGTGCCAGCAGGGAATCGGGACAGGGCAATCAGCCCCAGCATTTT
>TRBD2|TRBJ2-2|TRBV20-1|.
CSARDSSRGVTGELFF
TGCAGTGCTAGAGATTCGTCGCGGGGGGTCACCGGGGAGCTGTTTTTT
>.|TRBJ2-2|TRBV4-1|once
CTSSDRGNTGELFF
TGCACCAGCAGCGATAGGGGGAACACCGGGGAGCTGTTTTTT
>TRBD1|TRBJ1-3|TRBV10-3|many
CAISESPGQGKSGNTIYF
TGTGCCATCAGTGAGTCCCCGGGACAGGGGAAGTCTGGAAACACCATATATTTT
>TRBD2|TRBJ2-2|TRBV10-3|few
CAIRRLAGPNTGELFF
TGTGCCATCCGGCGTCTAGCGGGACCGAACACCGGGGAGCTGTTTTTT
>.|TRBJ1-6|TRBV5-1|.
CASSLELGSSYNSPLHF
TGCGCCAGCAGCTTGGAGCTGGGCAGCTCCTATAATTCACCCCTCCACTTT
>TRBD2|TRBJ2-7|TRBV30|.
CALPGLAGREQYF
TGTGCCTTGCCGGGACTAGCGGGACGCGAGCAGTACTTC
>TRBD1|TRBJ1-1|TRBV27|.
CASSWTGLDTEAFF
TGTGCCAGCAGTTGGACAGGGTTGGACACTGAAGCTTTCTTT
>.|TRBJ2-2|TRBV5-1|.
CASTQLPTGTATGELFF
TGCGCCAGTACCCAACTTCCCACCGGGACGGCCACCGGGGAGCTGTTTTTT
>TRBD1|TRBJ1-4|TRBV4-2|.
CASSQEQGASNEKLFF
TGTGCCAGCAGCCAAGAACAGGGGGCCTCTAATGAAAAACTGTTTTTT
>TRBD1|TRBJ2-5|TRBV4-2|few
CASSQEGPGGQETQYF
TGTGCCAGCAGCCAAGAGGGGCCAGGGGGCCAAGAGACCCAGTACTTC
>.|TRBJ2-7|TRBV27|many
CASRREGPHYEQYF
TGTGCCAGCAGAAGGGAAGGCCCTCACTACGAGCAGTACTTC
>.|TRBJ2-2|TRBV6-5|.
CASSHPGTPNTGELFF
TGTGCCAGCAGTCACCCCGGGACACCGAACACCGGGGAGCTGTTTTTT
>.|TRBJ2-2|TRBV6-2/TRBV6-3|.
CASSPAGTVKELFF
TGTGCCAGCAGTCCCGCGGGGACAGTGAAGGAGCTGTTTTTT
>.|TRBJ2-5|TRBV7-3|.
CASSFGALGTQYF
TGTGCCAGCAGCTTCGGGGCTTTGGGGACCCAGTACTTC
>TRBD2|TRBJ2-2|TRBV29-1|.
CSAGGLANIGELFF
TGCAGCGCGGGGGGACTAGCGAATATCGGGGAGCTGTTTTTT
>.|TRBJ2-7|TRBV4-1|.
CASSQDGRPYEQYF
TGCGCCAGCAGCCAAGACGGGCGCCCCTACGAGCAGTACTTC
>.|TRBJ2-5|TRBV5-1|many
CASSPGGVRVQETQYF
TGCGCCAGCAGCCCCGGCGGGGTGCGGGTCCAAGAGACCCAGTACTTC
>.|TRBJ1-1|TRBV6-1|few
CASSEQGNTEAFF
TGTGCCAGCAGTGAACAGGGGAACACTGAAGCTTTCTTT
>.|TRBJ2-7|TRBV4-1|.
CASSHRSPSYEQYF
TGCGCCAGCAGCCACCGCAGTCCCTCCTACGAGCAGTACTTC
>.|TRBJ2-1|TRBV7-9|.
CASSYLNDRMGQFF
TGTGCCAGCAGCTATTTAAACGACAGGATGGGGCAGTTCTTC